This TCR beta chain was sequenced in a study of CD8 T cells in Susac syndrome. Study results and limitations: It was acknowledged in the study that its TCR sequencing and HLA analysis involved a relatively small number of individuals.

The V end lost 3 bases, the J end lost 6 bases, and 17 bases lay between the germline ends. Germline V lookup: CDR1 MNHNY, CDR2 SVGAGI (reference sequence). The CDR3 totals 15 residues. CD8+ and CD4+ T cells from blood underwent TCR beta sequencing. While CD8+ and CD4+ T cells were isolated negatively, TEMRA cells were enriched by FACS. The authors reverse transcribed about 0.45 to 1 ug RNA with random hexamers. The amplification used immunoSEQ multiplex PCR on TCR beta CDR3; it spanned 54 Vbeta and 13 Jbeta. TCRdb independently ran MiXCR on the immunoSEQ multiplex PCR reads; one entry per CDR3 protein. The sample lists about 47,000 distinct CDR3 sequences, 80% to 95% occurring once. Points on this clonotype: The antigen remains unidentified.

V and J are TRBV6-6 and TRBJ1-2, with unresolved D. The sample comprised CD8+ T cells from PBMCs. The origin of this receptor is a human donor in good health. DNA of the CDR3: TGTGCCAGCAGTTATCCAGCTACCCGAGAGGATGGCTACACCTTC. It yields the protein CASSYPATREDGYTF.